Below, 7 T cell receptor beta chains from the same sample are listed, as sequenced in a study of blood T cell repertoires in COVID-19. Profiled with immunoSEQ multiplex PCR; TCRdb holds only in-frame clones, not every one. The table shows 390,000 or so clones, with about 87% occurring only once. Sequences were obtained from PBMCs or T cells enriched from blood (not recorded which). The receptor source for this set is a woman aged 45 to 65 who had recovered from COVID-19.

The CDR3 DNA is TGTGCCAGTGGGAGGGTGGGAATCTCCTACGAGCAGTACTTC. Translating gives CASGRVGISYEQYF. The gene calls are TRBV6-5 and TRBJ2-7; 7 bases fit TRBD2. Germline V gives CDR1 MNHEY, CDR2 SVGAGI. V was clipped by 9 bases and J by 0 bases; unmatched bases: 8. CDR3 size: 14 residues.

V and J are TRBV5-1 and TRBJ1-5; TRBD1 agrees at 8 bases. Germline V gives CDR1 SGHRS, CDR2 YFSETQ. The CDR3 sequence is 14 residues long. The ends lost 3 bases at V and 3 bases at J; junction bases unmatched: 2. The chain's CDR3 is CASSSGQDNQPQHF. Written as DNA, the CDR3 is TGCGCCAGCAGCTCGGGACAGGACAATCAGCCCCAGCATTTT. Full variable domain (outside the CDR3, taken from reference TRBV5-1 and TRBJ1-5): KAGVTQTPRYLIKTRGQQVTLSCSPISGHRSVSWYQQTPGQGLQFLFEYFSETQRNKGNFPGRFSGRQFSNSRSEMNVSTLELGDSALYLCASSSGQDNQPQHFGDGTRLSIL.

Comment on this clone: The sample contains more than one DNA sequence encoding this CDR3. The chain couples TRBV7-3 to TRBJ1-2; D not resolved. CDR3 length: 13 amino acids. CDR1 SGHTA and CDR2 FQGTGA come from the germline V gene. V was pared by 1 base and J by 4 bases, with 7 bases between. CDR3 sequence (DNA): TGTGCCAGCAGCTTAAGCGGAGGCTATGGCTACACCTTC. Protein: CASSLSGGYGYTF.

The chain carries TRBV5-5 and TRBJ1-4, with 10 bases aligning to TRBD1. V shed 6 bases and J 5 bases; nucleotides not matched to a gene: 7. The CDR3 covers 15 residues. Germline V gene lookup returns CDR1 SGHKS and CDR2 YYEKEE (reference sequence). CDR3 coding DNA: TGTGCCAGCACCCAACCGGGACAGGGGAATGAAAAACTGTTTTTT. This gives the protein CASTQPGQGNEKLFF. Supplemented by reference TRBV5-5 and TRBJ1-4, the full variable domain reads DAGVTQSPTHLIKTRGQQVTLRCSPISGHKSVSWYQQVLGQGPQFIFQYYEKEERGRGNFPDRFSARQFPNYSSELNVNALLLGDSALYLCASTQPGQGNEKLFFGSGTQLSVL.

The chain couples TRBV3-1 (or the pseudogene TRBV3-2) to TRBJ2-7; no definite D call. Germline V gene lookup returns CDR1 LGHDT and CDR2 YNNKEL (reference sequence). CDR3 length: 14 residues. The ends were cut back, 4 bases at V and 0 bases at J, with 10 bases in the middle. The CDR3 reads CASSLLSGSYEQYF. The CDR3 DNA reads TGTGCCAGCAGCCTTCTTTCGGGCTCCTACGAGCAGTACTTC.

In nucleotides, the CDR3 is TGTGCCAGCAGACCGGCAGGAGGGCCCCAGCCCCAGCATTTT. It specifies CASRPAGGPQPQHF. V usage is TRBV6-6 and J usage is TRBJ1-5; D not resolved. The CDR3 is made up of 14 amino acids. V lost 6 bases and J lost 7, with 16 bases in between. CDR1 and CDR2 (germline): MNHNY, SVGAGI (reference sequence).

CDR3 DNA: TGCAGTGCTAGTTCTCCGGGACTACAGCAGTTCTTC. Its translation is CSASSPGLQQFF. The chain is built from TRBV20-1 and TRBJ2-1; TRBD2 aligns across 7 bases. Germline CDR1 is DFQATT and CDR2 is SNEGSKA (reference sequence). The ends lost 3 bases at V and 11 bases at J; junction bases unmatched: 7. The CDR3 has 12 residues.